One and the same sample provided the 26 T cell receptor beta chains below, sequenced in a study of blood T cells in healthy people across ages. Through a sample-barcoded 5' primer and a J-beta primer mix, a second PCR was run for roughly 7 to 11 cycles. Using its own MiXCR run on the 5' RACE reads, TCRdb lists one record per CDR3 protein. This table holds 700,000 or so distinct CDR3 sequences, about a fifth found once. The sample was blood. The receptors were gathered from a man aged 70-80 years in good health.

The genes are TRBV6-5 and TRBJ1-1; D is uncertain. The CDR3 is 15 residues long. V lost 2 bases, J lost 1 base, and 11 bases lay in between. Germline V lookup: CDR1 MNHEY, CDR2 SVGAGI. CDR3 protein: CASSYRRAANTEAFF. The CDR3 nucleotides read TGTGCCAGCAGTTACAGGCGGGCGGCGAACACTGAAGCTTTCTTT.

The chain has TRBV7-2 and TRBJ2-1, with 13 bases aligning to TRBD2. With the DNA end fitting TRBJ2-5 better, the J assignment may be wrong. This CDR3 is built from 17 residues. The germline V gene has CDR1 SGHTA and CDR2 FQGNSA. The CDR3 is CASSFVLAGGRRETQYF. CDR3 sequence (DNA): TGTGCCAGCAGCTTTGTACTAGCGGGAGGGCGGCGAGAGACCCAGTACTTC.

J is TRBJ1-2 and V is TRBV12-3 or TRBV12-4; 7 bases are shared with TRBD1. The CDR3 runs to 15 residues. V was clipped by 3 bases and J by 1 base; unmatched bases: 5. The CDR3 sequence: CASSFWRGRNYGYTF. In DNA form, the CDR3 reads TGTGCCAGCAGTTTTTGGAGGGGGCGTAACTATGGCTACACCTTC.

The gene calls are TRBV7-8 and TRBJ1-6; D unresolved. The length of the CDR3 is 16 residues. Trimming cost V 0 bases and J 8 bases, with 14 bases left between them. Germline V gene lookup returns CDR1 SGHVS and CDR2 FQNEAQ. The CDR3 nucleotides are TGTGCCAGCAGCTTAGCGGGCGTACAAGCCTATTCACCCCTCCACTTT. It yields the protein CASSLAGVQAYSPLHF.

The V and J genes are TRBV20-1 and TRBJ1-4; D is perhaps TRBD1 (5 bases). The germline CDR1 and CDR2 sequences are DFQATT and SNEGSKA (reference sequence). CDR3 length equals 19 residues. The V and J ends lost 0 bases and 0 bases respectively, with 20 bases between them. CDR3 loop: CSAREISRGLLATNEKLFF. In nucleotides, the CDR3 is TGCAGTGCTAGAGAAATATCGAGGGGATTACTAGCAACTAATGAAAAACTGTTTTTT.

The chain uses TRBV7-9 and TRBJ1-2; unclear D gene. This CDR3 spans 13 amino acids. Per germline, CDR1 SEHNR and CDR2 FQNEAQ (reference sequence). The V and J ends lost 8 bases and 3 bases respectively, with 13 bases between them. The CDR3 here is CASLPEAHYGYTF. CDR3 sequence (DNA): TGTGCCAGCCTACCGGAAGCTCACTATGGCTACACCTTC.

In nucleotides, the CDR3 is TGTGCCAGCAGCGTAGAGGGCATGAACACTGAAGCTTTCTTT. This encodes CASSVEGMNTEAFF. V is TRBV9 and J is TRBJ1-1, with D unresolved. CDR3 length: 14 amino acids. The germline gives CDR1 SGDLS, CDR2 YYNGEE. Trimming stripped 0 bases from V and 0 bases from J, with 6 bases between.

This clonotype was recorded at least ten times. Relative to the germline gene, one junction end is altered; a read error may explain this. V is TRBV18 and J is TRBJ2-5; D is unclear. The CDR3 spans 10 residues. Germline V lookup: CDR1 KGHSH, CDR2 LQKENI. The DNA for the CDR3 is TGTGCCAGCTCGGCAGGAGAGGAGTTCTTC. It is translated as CASSAGEEFF.

V is TRBV11-3 and J is TRBJ2-2, with 13 bases aligning to TRBD2. Germline V gene data show CDR1 as SGHNT and CDR2 as YENEEA. The CDR3 length is 17 residues. Unmatched junction bases numbered 7, after V lost 4 bases and J lost 5 bases. This CDR3 is CASSYPRLAGGTGELFF. In nucleotides, the CDR3 is TGTGCCAGCAGCTACCCGAGACTAGCGGGAGGTACCGGGGAGCTGTTTTTT.

The rearrangement joins TRBV29-1 to TRBJ1-1; a weak D match, TRBD1 (5 bases). This CDR3 contains 15 residues. Germline V gives CDR1 SQVTM, CDR2 ANQGSEA. The V end lost 7 bases, the J end lost 2 bases, and 20 bases lay between the germline ends. The CDR3 spells CSATGTRVLNTEAFF. CDR3 in DNA: TGCAGCGCCACCGGGACTAGGGTACTTAACACTGAAGCTTTCTTT. Looking up the rest from reference TRBV29-1 and TRBJ1-1 gives the full variable domain: SAVISQKPSRDICQRGTSLTIQCQVDSQVTMMFWYRQQPGQSLTLIATANQGSEATYESGFVIDKFPISRPNLTFSTLTVSNMSPEDSSIYLCSATGTRVLNTEAFFGQGTRLTVV.

This clonotype was seen a handful of times. Given the absence of the conserved phenylalanine or tryptophan at the CDR3 end, a read error is likely. The chain is built from TRBV3-1 and TRBJ2-5; D perhaps matches TRBD2 (5 bases). TRBJ2-1 explains the end of the DNA better; the J call may be wrong. This CDR3 contains 16 residues. Germline CDR1 is LGHDT and CDR2 is YNNKEL (reference sequence). CDR3 sequence: CASSQDPTRAYNEQFL. CDR3 nucleotides: TGTGCCAGCAGCCAAGATCCGACGCGGGCCTACAATGAGCAGTTCCTC.

CDR3 sequence (DNA): TGTGCCAGCAGTTCGGGGCGGCACCCCGGGACCGGGGAGCTGTTTTTT. This codes for CASSSGRHPGTGELFF. This rearrangement joins TRBV12-3 or TRBV12-4 to TRBJ2-2, with D possibly being TRBD1 or TRBD2 (5 bases each). The V end lost 4 bases, the J end lost 5 bases, and 17 bases lay between the germline ends. This CDR3 has 16 amino acids.

V is TRBV5-1 and J is TRBJ2-1; 7 nucleotides line up with TRBD2. The V gene end was trimmed by 4 bases and the J gene end by 1 base; junction bases not matched to a gene: 11. The CDR3 spans 17 residues. The germline V gene encodes CDR1 SGHRS and CDR2 YFSETQ. CDR3 in DNA: TGCGCCAGCAGCGCGGAATCCGGACTAGATTCCTACAATGAGCAGTTCTTC. Its protein product is CASSAESGLDSYNEQFF.

The V and J genes are TRBV10-3 and TRBJ1-2; 8 nucleotides match TRBD1. The germline CDR1 and CDR2 sequences are ENHRY and SYGVKD. The CDR3 covers 13 residues. After removal of 2 bases from V and 4 bases from J, the junction contained 0 bases not matched to a gene. In nucleotides, the CDR3 is TGTGCCATCAGTGAGACAGGGGGCTATGGCTACACCTTC. Translation: CAISETGGYGYTF.

A note on this clonotype: The germline gene is not matched at one end of the junction; a read error may be the cause. The chain carries TRBV5-1 and TRBJ2-7; D may be TRBD1 (5 bases). Per germline, CDR1 SGHRS and CDR2 YFSETQ. This CDR3 is built from 14 residues. CDR3 residues: CVSSLSQGPYEQYF. Written as DNA, the CDR3 is TGCGTCAGCAGCTTAAGCCAGGGTCCCTACGAGCAGTACTTC.

This clonotype turned up a few times. This chain uses TRBV10-3 with TRBJ2-7; D is possibly TRBD2 (5 bases). The CDR3 runs 13 residues. Germline V CDR1 and CDR2: ENHRY, SYGVKD. V lost 2 bases and J lost 4, with 9 bases in between. CDR3 coding DNA: TGTGCCATCAGTGAGCCCACTAGGTACGAGCAGTACTTC. Amino acids: CAISEPTRYEQYF.

This clonotype has just a few counts. The chain employs TRBV27 and TRBJ1-1, with D uncertain. Germline-derived CDR1 and CDR2 are MNHEY and SMNVEV (reference sequence). This CDR3 comprises 15 residues. V was pared by 1 base and J by 1 base, with 10 bases between. CDR3 DNA sequence: TGTGCCAGCAGTTTATTTTCCTATAAGAACACTGAAGCTTTCTTT. Its protein product is CASSLFSYKNTEAFF.

V usage is TRBV7-2 and J usage is TRBJ2-3, with D possibly called TRBD1 or TRBD2 (5 bases each). Germline CDR1 SGHTA, CDR2 FQGNSA. V was cut by 6 bases and J by 3 bases, with 7 bases left in between. The CDR3 spans 12 residues. This CDR3 is CASRGPTDTQYF. The CDR3 DNA reads as TGTGCCAGCAGGGGACCAACAGATACGCAGTATTTT.

The sample holds a few counts of this clonotype. The chain carries TRBV20-1 and TRBJ2-3, with TRBD1 identical over 8 bases. V dropped 7 bases and J dropped 4; count of bases not matched to a gene: 10. This CDR3 region has 14 residues. Germline V gene sequence: CDR1 DFQATT, CDR2 SNEGSKA (reference sequence). CDR3 coding DNA: TGCAGTGATACGACAGGGGATGGCCCAGATACGCAGTATTTT. This translates into CSDTTGDGPDTQYF.

This clonotype has only a few counts. The rearrangement links TRBV12-3 or TRBV12-4 to TRBJ1-6, with 7 bases aligning to TRBD1. Trimming removed 5 bases from V and 9 bases from J; junction bases left unmatched: 7. This CDR3 contains 14 residues. The CDR3 nucleotides are TGTGCCAGCAGTGACAACAGGGGTGGTTCACCCCTCCACTTT. The encoded protein is CASSDNRGGSPLHF.

This chain joins TRBV5-1 and TRBJ2-2; 10 bases fit TRBD2. The CDR3 length is 16 residues. Germline-derived CDR1 and CDR2 are SGHRS and YFSETQ. After removal of 0 bases from V and 3 bases from J, the junction contained 2 bases not matched to a gene. DNA of the CDR3: TGCGCCAGCAGCTTGGAAAGCGGGGGGGACACCGGGGAGCTGTTTTTT. It translates to CASSLESGGDTGELFF.

This clonotype occurred a few times. V is TRBV3-1 and J is TRBJ2-1; a weak D match, TRBD1 (6 bases). V was pared by 1 base and J by 7 bases, with 11 bases between. The CDR3 runs 14 residues. CDR1 is LGHDT, CDR2 YNNKEL, per germline (reference sequence). As DNA, the CDR3 is TGTGCCAGCAGCCAAGTACAGGGACGGAATGAGCAGTTCTTC. Amino acids: CASSQVQGRNEQFF.

This clonotype was picked up many times. The rearrangement uses TRBV5-5 and TRBJ1-1, with D tentatively TRBD1 (6 bases). Germline loops: CDR1 SGHKS, CDR2 YYEKEE (reference sequence). The CDR3 totals 12 residues. V dropped 1 base and J dropped 11 bases, with 12 bases sitting between them. The CDR3 region is CASSLIQGLAFF. CDR3 DNA sequence: TGTGCCAGCAGCTTGATTCAGGGGTTGGCTTTCTTT.

This clonotype was recorded a few times. The chain joins TRBV5-1 to TRBJ2-1; D gene ambiguous. The J call may be wrong; the DNA end is better matched by TRBJ2-7. There are 11 residues in the CDR3. Germline-derived CDR1 and CDR2 are SGHRS and YFSETQ. The CDR3 is CASSLPYEQYV. The CDR3, as DNA: TGCGCCAGCAGCTTACCTTACGAGCAGTACGTC.

CDR3 sequence (DNA): TGCGCCAGCAGCAATTCTCTAGCGTTGGCCTACAATGAGCAGTTCTTC. Translated, it gives CASSNSLALAYNEQFF. The genes are TRBV10-1 and TRBJ2-1; D is perhaps TRBD2 (6 bases). The CDR3 contains 16 residues. Germline CDR1 reads WNHNN; CDR2 reads SYGVQD (reference sequence). V lost 6 bases and J 2 bases, leaving 17 bases between the germline ends.

This clonotype showed up just a few times. The chain joins TRBV4-1 to TRBJ2-3, with 10 nucleotides matching TRBD2. CDR3 size: 17 residues. J was trimmed by 0 bases and V by 0 bases; bases with no gene match: 3. Germline loops: CDR1 MGHRA, CDR2 YSYEKL. CDR3 residues: CASSQDNSGGSTDTQYF. The CDR3 nucleotides are TGCGCCAGCAGCCAAGATAATAGCGGGGGGAGCACAGATACGCAGTATTTT.